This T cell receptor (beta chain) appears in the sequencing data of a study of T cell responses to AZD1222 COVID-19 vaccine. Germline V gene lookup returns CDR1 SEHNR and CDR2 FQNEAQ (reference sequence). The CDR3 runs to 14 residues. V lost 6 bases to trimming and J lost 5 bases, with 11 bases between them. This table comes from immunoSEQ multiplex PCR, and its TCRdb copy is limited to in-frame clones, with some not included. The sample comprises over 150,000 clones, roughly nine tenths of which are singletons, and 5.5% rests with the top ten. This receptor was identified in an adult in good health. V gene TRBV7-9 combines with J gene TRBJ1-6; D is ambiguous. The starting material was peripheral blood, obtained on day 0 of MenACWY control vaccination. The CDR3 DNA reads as TGTGCCAGCAGAGGGAGAACAGATAATTCACCCCTCCACTTT. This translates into CASRGRTDNSPLHF.